These 22 T cell receptor beta chains originate from one sample sequenced in a study of blood T cell repertoires in COVID-19. Here immunoSEQ multiplex PCR was the method, and the copy in TCRdb shows in-frame clones only, minus some. The data hold some 180,000 clones, with roughly 88% observed a single time. Sequencing was done on a sample of peripheral blood. These receptors were obtained from a woman between 40 and 55 years old with COVID-19, enrolled during active disease.

This clone showed up many times. The J gene is TRBJ1-2, the V gene TRBV6-5; D is unclear. Germline CDR1 MNHEY, CDR2 SVGAGI. The CDR3 has 13 residues. The V end lost 2 bases, the J end lost 6 bases, and 10 bases lay between the germline ends. The CDR3, as DNA: TGTGCCAGCAGTTACCGAACCGGTAATGGCTACACCTTC. Translating gives CASSYRTGNGYTF.

This clone was seen a handful of times. The chain uses TRBV2 and TRBJ2-5, with 7 bases fitting TRBD1. There are 13 residues in the CDR3. CDR1 is SNHLY, CDR2 FYNNEI, per germline. With V trimmed by 5 bases and J by 4 bases, 4 bases remained unmatched. The CDR3 DNA follows: TGTGCCAGCAGTTCCAACAGGGGAGAGACCCAGTACTTC. This sequence encodes CASSSNRGETQYF. The entire variable domain, with the rest obtained from reference TRBV2 and TRBJ2-5, is as follows: EPEVTQTPSHQVTQMGQEVILRCVPISNHLYFYWYRQILGQKVEFLVSFYNNEISEKSEIFDDQFSVERPDGSNFTLKIRSTKLEDSAMYFCASSSNRGETQYFGPGTRLLVL.

This clone was observed at least ten times. This chain uses TRBV6-1 with TRBJ2-3; TRBD2 aligns across 7 bases. The CDR3 loop spans 16 amino acids. The J segment lost 1 base and the V segment lost 3 bases, leaving 7 bases of the junction unmatched. In germline, CDR1 is MNHNS, CDR2 SASEGT. The CDR3, as DNA: TGTGCCAGCAGTGATCAGGCGGGAGAAGGCACAGATACGCAGTATTTT. This translates into CASSDQAGEGTDTQYF.

This sequence joins TRBV4-1 and TRBJ2-1; 7 bases are shared with TRBD2. CDR3 length equals 17 residues. Germline assignment: CDR1 MGHRA and CDR2 YSYEKL. Trimming removed 1 base from V and 7 bases from J; junction bases left unmatched: 13. This chain's CDR3 is CASSQGGREYAENEQFF. As DNA, the CDR3 is TGCGCCAGCAGCCAAGGAGGGCGGGAGTACGCTGAGAATGAGCAGTTCTTC.

The rearrangement links TRBV7-5 to TRBJ2-1; the D call of TRBD2 is as the table states it, not checked on the DNA. TRBV7-5 is a recognized pseudogene. The CDR3 spans 18 residues. CDR3: CARSHLRLAGKYYNEQFF. The CDR3 DNA sequence: TGTGCCAGAAGCCACCTCAGGCTAGCGGGGAAGTACTACAATGAGCAGTTCTTC.

The chain uses TRBV5-1 and TRBJ1-5, with 8 positions matching TRBD1. The V gene end was trimmed by 5 bases and the J gene end by 2 bases; junction bases not matched to a gene: 6. The CDR3 length is 15 residues. Germline CDR1 is SGHRS and CDR2 is YFSETQ. The DNA of the CDR3 is TGCGCCAGCAGTACGACAGGGGCTGGCAATCAGCCCCAGCATTTT. The encoded protein is CASSTTGAGNQPQHF.

The V gene is TRBV27, the J gene TRBJ1-6; possibly TRBD1 for D (5 bases). The length of the CDR3 is 14 residues. Trimming stripped 6 bases from V and 4 bases from J, with 10 bases between. Germline loops: CDR1 MNHEY, CDR2 SMNVEV (reference sequence). The CDR3, as DNA: TGTGCCAGCAGACCGGGGGGGTATAATTCACCCCTCCACTTT. Translated: CASRPGGYNSPLHF.

This clone turned up a few times. The J gene is TRBJ2-3, the V gene TRBV27; possible D gene TRBD2, 6 bases. From germline, CDR1 is MNHEY and CDR2 SMNVEV (reference sequence). V was trimmed by 10 bases and J by 6 bases, leaving 17 bases between them. The CDR3 has 13 residues. Here the CDR3 DNA reads TGTGCCACCGGGACGGGGGAAGGCGATACGCAGTATTTT. Its protein is CATGTGEGDTQYF.

The sample holds a few counts of this clone. V is TRBV18 and J is TRBJ1-2, with 7 nucleotides matching TRBD1. Per the germline V gene, CDR1 is KGHSH and CDR2 is LQKENI. CDR3 length equals 16 residues. V shed 2 bases and J 7 bases; nucleotides not matched to a gene: 13. The CDR3 loop is CASSPATRSTGAGYTF. As DNA, the CDR3 is TGTGCCAGCTCACCAGCGACTAGGAGCACAGGGGCTGGCTACACCTTC.

The chain employs TRBV19 and TRBJ1-6; perhaps TRBD1 as D (5 bases). The V gene's germline CDR1 is LNHDA and CDR2 SQIVND (reference sequence). V lost 5 bases to trimming and J lost 10 bases, with 15 bases between them. The CDR3 contains 14 residues. Written as DNA, the CDR3 is TGTGCCAGTAGTCCGCCCGGGGGAGGATCACCCCTCCACTTT. This codes for CASSPPGGGSPLHF.

V is TRBV5-4 and J is TRBJ2-1, with a tentative D call TRBD2 (6 bases). The length of the CDR3 is 13 residues. Trimming removed 3 bases from V and 5 bases from J, with 9 bases in between. CDR1 is SGHNT and CDR2 is YYREEE in the germline V gene (reference sequence). CDR3 coding DNA: TGTGCCAGCAGCTATGGACTAAACAATGAGCAGTTCTTC. This gives the protein CASSYGLNNEQFF. The full variable domain, rest sourced from reference TRBV5-4 and TRBJ2-1, is ETGVTQSPTHLIKTRGQQVTLRCSSQSGHNTVSWYQQALGQGPQFIFQYYREEENGRGNFPPRFSGLQFPNYSSELNVNALELDDSALYLCASSYGLNNEQFFGPGTRLTVL.

The count of this clone is one. The chain combines TRBV10-1 with TRBJ2-1, with D perhaps TRBD2 (6 bases). The length of the CDR3 is 13 residues. V lost 8 bases and J 8 bases, leaving 16 bases between the germline ends. Germline values: CDR1 WNHNN, CDR2 SYGVQD (reference sequence). The CDR3 bases are TGCGCCAGCGGGACTCTTCCAACCGATGAGCAGTTCTTC. Translation: CASGTLPTDEQFF.

The genes are TRBV24-1 and TRBJ1-3, with 10 positions matching TRBD1. Trimming took 1 base from V and 7 from J; bases not matched to a gene: 30. Germline V gene data show CDR1 as KGHDR and CDR2 as SFDVKD. CDR3 length equals 24 residues. CDR3 sequence reads: CATSDFVTYGWDRGEQGRGNTIYF. CDR3 nucleotide sequence: TGTGCCACCAGTGATTTCGTGACGTACGGGTGGGACAGGGGAGAACAAGGTCGTGGGAACACCATATATTTT.

This clone was observed a single time. The V and J genes are TRBV9 and TRBJ2-5; tentative D call: TRBD1 (6 bases). There are 15 residues in the CDR3. Germline V CDR1 and CDR2: SGDLS, YYNGEE. V shed 3 bases and J shed 4 bases, with 16 bases lying between them. The CDR3 spells CASSAHRALTETQYF. CDR3 DNA: TGTGCCAGCAGCGCGCACAGGGCCTTGACAGAGACCCAGTACTTC.

V and J are TRBV5-1 and TRBJ2-2; 12 bases align to TRBD2. The germline V gene has CDR1 SGHRS and CDR2 YFSETQ. With 4 bases clipped from V and 8 bases from J, the junction kept 6 bases outside the gene matches. This CDR3 region has 15 residues. CDR3 sequence reads: CASSLLAGGPGELFF. The CDR3 DNA sequence: TGCGCCAGCAGCCTTCTAGCGGGAGGGCCAGGGGAGCTGTTTTTT.

This clone was picked up a small number of times. This rearrangement joins TRBV6-6 to TRBJ1-1; 8 bases line up with TRBD1. V lost 2 bases, J lost 2 bases, and 1 base stayed unmatched. This CDR3 comprises 14 residues. Germline-derived CDR1 and CDR2 are MNHNY and SVGAGI (reference sequence). The CDR3 nucleotides are TGTGCCAGCAGTTACACAGGGGGAAACACTGAAGCTTTCTTT. It encodes CASSYTGGNTEAFF.

The chain combines TRBV5-1 with TRBJ1-2; 7 nucleotides match TRBD1. From germline, CDR1 is SGHRS and CDR2 YFSETQ. V was pared by 4 bases and J by 4 bases, with 4 bases of the junction left unmatched. CDR3 length: 13 amino acids. The CDR3 coding sequence is TGCGCCAGCAGCAAGGACAGGACCTATGGCTACACCTTC. Protein product: CASSKDRTYGYTF. The variable domain in full, with the rest retrieved from reference TRBV5-1 and TRBJ1-2, is KAGVTQTPRYLIKTRGQQVTLSCSPISGHRSVSWYQQTPGQGLQFLFEYFSETQRNKGNFPGRFSGRQFSNSRSEMNVSTLELGDSALYLCASSKDRTYGYTFGSGTRLTVV.

The chain links TRBV5-1 to TRBJ2-1, with 8 positions matching TRBD2. The CDR3 loop spans 15 amino acids. The germline V gene encodes CDR1 SGHRS and CDR2 YFSETQ. The V gene end was trimmed by 0 bases and the J gene end by 5 bases; junction bases not matched to a gene: 4. This chain's CDR3 is CASSLGPGGHNEQFF. For the CDR3, the DNA is TGCGCCAGCAGCTTGGGCCCGGGGGGGCACAATGAGCAGTTCTTC.

The chain links TRBV24-1 to TRBJ1-1, with no clear D. Germline values: CDR1 KGHDR, CDR2 SFDVKD. This CDR3 is built from 14 residues. Trimming cost V 7 bases and J 1 base, with 12 bases left between them. The CDR3 spells CATRSGIPNTEAFF. The CDR3 DNA reads as TGTGCCACCAGGAGCGGGATCCCGAACACTGAAGCTTTCTTT.

This clone was observed many times. This same CDR3 is encoded by further DNA sequences in the sample. The chain links TRBV2 to TRBJ1-6, with a tentative D call TRBD1 (5 bases). Germline V gene sequence: CDR1 SNHLY, CDR2 FYNNEI. Trimming left V 3 bases short and J 7 bases short, with 10 bases between. This CDR3 comprises 14 residues. Written as DNA, the CDR3 is TGTGCCAGCAGTGAGGCGACAGTGAATTCACCCCTCCACTTT. It codes for CASSEATVNSPLHF.

The chain couples TRBV28 to TRBJ1-1; 7 nucleotides line up with TRBD1. CDR3 length: 12 residues. Germline CDR1 MDHEN, CDR2 SYDVKM. Losses at the gene ends were 7 bases for V and 7 bases for J; bases not matched to a gene: 6. The chain's CDR3 is CASIRQGGEAFF. In DNA, the CDR3 is TGTGCCAGCATTAGACAGGGAGGTGAAGCTTTCTTT.

V is TRBV28 and J is TRBJ1-5; D is uncertain. V was shortened by 2 bases and J by 0 bases, with 11 bases between the two germline ends. This CDR3 region has 16 residues. Per germline, CDR1 MDHEN and CDR2 SYDVKM. The CDR3 sequence: CASSLPSEYSNQPQHF. The DNA of the CDR3 is TGTGCCAGCAGTTTACCGTCAGAATATAGCAATCAGCCCCAGCATTTT.